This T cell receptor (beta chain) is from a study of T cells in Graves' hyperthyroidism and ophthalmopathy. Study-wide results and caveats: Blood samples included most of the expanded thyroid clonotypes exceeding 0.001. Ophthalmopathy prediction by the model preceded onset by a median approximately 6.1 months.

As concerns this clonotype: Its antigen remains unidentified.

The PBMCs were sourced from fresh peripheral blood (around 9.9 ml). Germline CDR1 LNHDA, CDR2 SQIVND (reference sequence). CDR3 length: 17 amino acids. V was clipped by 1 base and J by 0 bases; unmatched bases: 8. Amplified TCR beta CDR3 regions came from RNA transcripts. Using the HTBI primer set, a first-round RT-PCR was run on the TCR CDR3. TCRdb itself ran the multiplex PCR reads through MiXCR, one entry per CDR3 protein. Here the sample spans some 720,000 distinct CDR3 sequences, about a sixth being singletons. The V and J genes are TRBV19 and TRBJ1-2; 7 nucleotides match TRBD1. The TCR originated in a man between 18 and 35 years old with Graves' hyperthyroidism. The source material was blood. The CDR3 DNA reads TGTGCCAGTAGTATAGTCTGGGACAGCGAAGCTAACTATGGCTACACCTTC. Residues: CASSIVWDSEANYGYTF.